This T cell receptor beta chain was recovered during a study of blood T cells in healthy people across ages. Notes on the study in general: The fall in TCR beta diversity per million T cells was roughly linear with age.

Primed by a sample-barcoded 5' primer and a J-beta primer mix, a second PCR proceeded for 7 to 11 cycles. TCRdb recomputed calls from the 5' RACE reads with MiXCR, one row per CDR3 protein. The profile shows 920,000 or so distinct CDR3 sequences, 35% to 50% of them singletons. Germline V gene lookup returns CDR1 SGHTA and CDR2 FQGNSA. The CDR3 runs 15 residues. V gave up 5 bases and J gave up 3 bases; unmatched junction bases: 8. This clonotype was seen repeatedly, ten times or more. Its cognate antigen is unknown. Per sample, extraction of total RNA gave at least 5.5 micrograms in every case. The TCR sequence derives from a woman aged 55-69 years in good health. V gene TRBV7-2 combines with J gene TRBJ2-7, with TRBD1 identical over 9 bases. Sequencing was performed on blood. Here the CDR3 reads CASSHRTGVFYEQYF. CDR3 nucleotides: TGTGCCAGCAGCCACAGGACAGGGGTTTTCTACGAGCAGTACTTC.